These T cell receptor beta chains were read from a single sample in a study of T cell responses to AZD1222 COVID-19 vaccine. This table comes from immunoSEQ multiplex PCR, and its TCRdb copy is limited to in-frame clones, with some not included. Among around 94,000 clones listed, roughly nine tenths were seen once. Source: peripheral blood, taken on day 0 of AZD1222 vaccination. These receptor sequences come from an adult in good health. CDR3s include the opening cysteine and the closing phenylalanine or tryptophan. D genes are given only for firm matches. Clone size appears in some rows only: once, few, many, or a class for an expanded clone.

NA	NA	TRBV27	TRBJ2-6	CASSLWGANVLTF	TGTGCCAGCAGTTTATGGGGGGCCAACGTCCTGACTTTC
NA	NA	TRBV3-1/TRBV3-2	TRBJ1-5	CASSQGFGGASNQPQHF	TGTGCCAGCAGCCAAGGCTTTGGGGGCGCGAGCAATCAGCCCCAGCATTTT
NA	NA	TRBV5-4	TRBJ1-4	CASLAPRGNEKLFF	TGTGCCAGCCTCGCCCCTAGGGGAAATGAAAAACTGTTTTTT
NA	NA	TRBV4-1	TRBJ1-6	CASSQAGVSPLHF	TGCGCCAGCAGCCAAGCGGGTGTTTCACCCCTCCACTTT
NA	NA	TRBV2	TRBJ2-7	CASSERRWYF	TGTGCCAGCAGTGAACGACGGTGGTACTTC
NA	NA	TRBV2	TRBJ1-4	CASTPAFNEKLFF	TGTGCCAGCACTCCAGCGTTTAATGAAAAACTGTTTTTT
few	TRBD1	TRBV6-5	TRBJ1-4	CASSYQGQGEEKLFF	TGTGCCAGCAGTTACCAGGGACAGGGAGAGGAAAAACTGTTTTTT
NA	TRBD1	TRBV5-1	TRBJ1-4	CASSVDRGRVFEKLFF	TGCGCCAGCAGCGTTGACAGGGGGAGAGTTTTTGAAAAACTGTTTTTT
NA	NA	TRBV9	TRBJ2-2	CASSVTGTGELFF	TGTGCCAGCAGCGTCACAGGGACCGGGGAGCTGTTTTTT
NA	TRBD1	TRBV13	TRBJ1-2	CASSLGTGGNYGYTF	TGTGCCAGCAGCTTGGGGACAGGGGGCAACTATGGCTACACCTTC
NA	NA	TRBV11-3	TRBJ2-3	CASSSGVTDTQYF	TGTGCCAGCAGCTCCGGTGTCACAGATACGCAGTATTTT
NA	NA	TRBV2	TRBJ1-1	CASKRQQNTEAFF	TGTGCCAGCAAGAGACAGCAGAACACTGAAGCTTTCTTT
NA	NA	TRBV5-1	TRBJ1-6	CASSLEGQLNSPLHF	TGCGCCAGCAGCTTGGAGGGACAATTAAATTCACCCCTCCACTTT
NA	NA	TRBV4-3	TRBJ2-7	CASSDYGGPYEQYF	TGCGCCAGCAGCGACTATGGGGGACCCTACGAGCAGTACTTC
NA	TRBD2	TRBV6-2/TRBV6-3	TRBJ2-5	CASSYSMRGGRLETQYF	TGTGCCAGCAGTTACTCGATGCGGGGGGGCCGTCTGGAGACCCAGTACTTC
NA	TRBD1	TRBV18	TRBJ1-2	CASSQDREAGYTF	TGTGCCAGCTCGCAGGACAGGGAGGCTGGCTACACCTTC
NA	TRBD1	TRBV10-3	TRBJ2-7	CAISESGQGAIYEQYF	TGTGCCATCAGTGAGTCAGGGCAGGGGGCGATCTACGAGCAGTACTTC
NA	NA	TRBV2	TRBJ2-7	CAITVQGIGEQYF	TGTGCCATTACGGTCCAGGGAATTGGCGAGCAGTACTTC
once	NA	TRBV20-1	TRBJ1-2	CSARIGYGYTF	TGCAGTGCTAGGATAGGGTACGGCTACACCTTC
once	NA	TRBV19	TRBJ1-1	CASSIIQEEAFF	TGTGCCAGTAGTATTATTCAGGAAGAAGCTTTCTTT
NA	TRBD1	TRBV28	TRBJ1-5	CASSWPGQGAFSNQPQHF	TGTGCCAGCAGTTGGCCGGGACAGGGGGCATTTAGCAATCAGCCCCAGCATTTT
NA	TRBD2	TRBV2	TRBJ2-5	CASRELAAQETQYF	TGTGCCAGCAGGGAACTAGCGGCGCAAGAGACCCAGTACTTC
NA	NA	TRBV20-1	TRBJ1-2	CSAREDYGYTF	TGCAGTGCCCGGGAGGACTATGGCTACACCTTC
NA	TRBD1	TRBV11-2	TRBJ1-1	CASSSLTGISTEAFF	TGTGCCAGCAGCTCCCTGACAGGGATAAGCACTGAAGCTTTCTTT
NA	TRBD1	TRBV19	TRBJ2-3	CASRRQGGTDTQYF	TGTGCCAGTAGGCGACAGGGCGGCACAGATACGCAGTATTTT
NA	NA	TRBV19	TRBJ2-1	CASSIRDSFGNEQFF	TGTGCCAGTAGTATACGGGACTCTTTCGGCAATGAGCAGTTCTTC
NA	TRBD2	TRBV11-2	TRBJ2-7	CASSLAGGTSGFYEQYF	TGTGCCAGCAGCTTAGCGGGTGGGACTAGCGGGTTCTACGAGCAGTACTTC
NA	TRBD1	TRBV5-6	TRBJ1-4	CASSFGTGAEKLFF	TGTGCCAGCAGCTTCGGGACAGGAGCTGAAAAACTGTTTTTT
NA	NA	TRBV6-7	TRBJ2-2	CAIPLLRNTGELFF	TGTGCCATCCCGCTTTTACGGAACACCGGGGAGCTGTTTTTT
NA	NA	TRBV5-8	TRBJ2-7	CASSLIWGTYEQYF	TGTGCCAGCAGCTTGATTTGGGGGACCTACGAGCAGTACTTC
NA	NA	TRBV3-1/TRBV3-2	TRBJ2-7	CASSQFTGSYEQYF	TGTGCCAGCAGCCAATTTACGGGGTCCTACGAGCAGTACTTC
NA	NA	TRBV2	TRBJ2-3	CASSGTYKADTQYF	TGTGCCAGTAGCGGAACGTATAAGGCAGATACGCAGTATTTT
NA	NA	TRBV3-1/TRBV3-2	TRBJ2-7	CASSYGLGQYF	TGTGCCAGCAGCTATGGCTTGGGGCAGTACTTC
once	NA	TRBV5-4	TRBJ2-2	CASSLVRGSGTGELFF	TGTGCCAGCAGCTTAGTTCGGGGATCGGGCACCGGGGAGCTGTTTTTT
NA	TRBD1	TRBV6-5	TRBJ2-7	CASSYGTGAGEQYF	TGTGCCAGCAGTTACGGGACAGGGGCAGGCGAGCAGTACTTC
NA	TRBD2	TRBV6-1	TRBJ2-7	CASSERAGGSYEQYF	TGTGCCAGCAGTGAACGGGCGGGGGGCTCCTACGAGCAGTACTTC
NA	NA	TRBV3-1/TRBV3-2	TRBJ2-4	CASSQRSVGIQYF	TGTGCCAGCAGCCAAAGATCTGTAGGCATTCAGTACTTC
few	TRBD2	TRBV15	TRBJ2-1	CATSLAGGGSYNEQFF	TGTGCCACCAGCCTTGCTGGGGGGGGTTCCTACAATGAGCAGTTCTTC
NA	TRBD2	TRBV11-2	TRBJ2-7	CASSSAGGPEQYF	TGTGCCAGCAGCTCGGCGGGGGGGCCCGAGCAGTACTTC
NA	NA	TRBV29-1	TRBJ1-4	CSVESEKLFF	TGCAGCGTTGAAAGTGAAAAACTGTTTTTT
NA	NA	TRBV7-2	TRBJ1-3	CASSLMSGTGNTIYF	TGTGCCAGCAGCTTAATGTCAGGGACTGGAAACACCATATATTTT
NA	NA	TRBV2	TRBJ2-5	CASSKPGPAETQYF	TGTGCCAGCAGTAAACCGGGACCTGCGGAGACCCAGTACTTC
once	NA	TRBV10-2	TRBJ1-1	CASRGNTEAFF	TGCGCCAGCAGGGGGAACACTGAAGCTTTCTTT
NA	TRBD2	TRBV7-9	TRBJ2-3	CASSATSGASTDTQYF	TGTGCCAGCAGCGCGACTAGCGGGGCTAGCACAGATACGCAGTATTTT
once	NA	TRBV30	TRBJ1-3	CAWTSSGNTIYF	TGTGCCTGGACTAGCTCTGGAAACACCATATATTTT
NA	NA	TRBV10-2	TRBJ2-5	CASSDPGPEETQYF	TGCGCCAGCAGTGATCCAGGCCCCGAGGAGACCCAGTACTTC
NA	NA	TRBV29-1	TRBJ1-2	CSVESGSNYGYTF	TGCAGCGTTGAAAGCGGGAGCAACTATGGCTACACCTTC
NA	TRBD2	TRBV29-1	TRBJ2-3	CSAHRTSGVTDTQYF	TGCAGCGCCCATCGAACTAGCGGGGTCACAGATACGCAGTATTTT
NA	NA	TRBV5-4	TRBJ1-6	CASSPGRSNSPLHF	TGTGCCAGCAGTCCGGGACGCTCTAATTCACCCCTCCACTTT
NA	TRBD1	TRBV6-5	TRBJ2-7	CASSFRQGSSYEQYF	TGTGCCAGCAGTTTCCGACAGGGTAGCTCCTACGAGCAGTACTTC
NA	NA	TRBV3-1/TRBV3-2	TRBJ1-2	CASSKEGVNYGYTF	TGTGCCAGCAGTAAGGAAGGGGTTAACTATGGCTACACCTTC
NA	NA	TRBV6-5	TRBJ2-2	CASSPGGTYTGELFF	TGTGCCAGCAGTCCAGGTGGCACTTACACCGGGGAGCTGTTTTTT